One sample yielded the 27 T cell receptor beta chains listed below, sequenced in a study of PD-1 blockade in classical Hodgkin lymphoma. TCRdb's copy holds only in-frame clones and misses some; the assay was immunoSEQ multiplex PCR. Of about 17,000 clones detected, 82% appear once; the ten largest clones hold 25% to 35%. Relapses following autologous stem cell transplantation were seen in all patients, with brentuximab vedotin exposure varying. Here the sequenced sample was peripheral blood mononuclear cells (PBMCs), taken before the second cycle of nivolumab. The receptors originated from a human donor with classical Hodgkin lymphoma.

The rearrangement joins TRBV30 to TRBJ2-3; 9 bases map to TRBD2. V dropped 4 bases and J dropped 9; count of bases not matched to a gene: 14. Germline lookup yields CDR1 GTSNPN and CDR2 SVGIG (reference sequence). This CDR3 comprises 15 residues. The CDR3 DNA follows: TGTGCCTGGAAAGGAGGCGGGGGGGCCTTTGACACGCAGTATTTT. As protein: CAWKGGGGAFDTQYF.

This chain links TRBV7-2 with TRBJ2-7, with TRBD2 as a possible D gene (6 bases). CDR1 is SGHTA, CDR2 FQGNSA, per germline. Trimming cost V 5 bases and J 4 bases, with 9 bases left between them. The CDR3 is 12 residues long. The CDR3 loop is CASSGGSYEQYF. The DNA for the CDR3 is TGTGCCAGCAGCGGGGGGTCTTACGAGCAGTACTTC.

This clone was seen once. The gene calls are TRBV10-3 and TRBJ2-3; possible D gene TRBD2, 6 bases. The CDR3 totals 15 residues. Trimming stripped 5 bases from V and 0 bases from J, with 12 bases between. The V gene's germline CDR1 is ENHRY and CDR2 SYGVKD. The CDR3 DNA reads as TGTGCCATCAGTTGGACTATCTCTAGCACAGATACGCAGTATTTT. Translation gives CAISWTISSTDTQYF.

This clone was counted a single time. J is TRBJ1-5 and V is TRBV4-2; weak D call: TRBD1 (5 bases). V was shortened by 5 bases and J by 8 bases, with 19 bases between the two germline ends. The germline V gene has CDR1 LGHNA and CDR2 YNFKEQ. The CDR3 contains 15 residues. The CDR3 DNA reads TGTGCCAGCAGCGCGGGACCGGGAGGAGGGAAGCCCCAGCATTTT. Its translation is CASSAGPGGGKPQHF.

The V gene is TRBV15, the J gene TRBJ2-7; possibly TRBD1 for D (6 bases). Trimming left V 2 bases short and J 5 bases short, with 13 bases between. Germline-derived CDR1 and CDR2 are LNHNV and YYDKDF (reference sequence). The CDR3 totals 14 residues. The CDR3 spells CATSRPRNRDEQYF. Written as DNA, the CDR3 is TGTGCCACCAGCAGACCCCGAAACAGGGACGAGCAGTACTTC.

The rearrangement joins TRBV21-1 to TRBJ2-7; the tabulated D call, TRBD2, remains unverified against the DNA. TRBV21-1 constitutes a pseudogene. The CDR3 consists of 16 residues. In nucleotides, the CDR3 is TGTGCCAGCAGCAAAGTATTGGCAGGGAGGGGCTACGAGCAGTACTTC. It translates to CASSKVLAGRGYEQYF.

The chain recombines TRBV2 with TRBJ1-2, with D perhaps TRBD1 (5 bases). The CDR3 has 16 residues. Germline assignment: CDR1 SNHLY and CDR2 FYNNEI. V lost 4 bases to trimming and J lost 2 bases, with 17 bases between them. The CDR3 region has the DNA TGTGCCAGCAGTGGAGCCCCGGGGGGACTCAACTATGGCTACACCTTC. This gives the protein CASSGAPGGLNYGYTF.

This clone was detected only once. The rearrangement uses TRBV28 and TRBJ2-2, with D hard to call. The germline V gene has CDR1 MDHEN and CDR2 SYDVKM. Trimming left V 6 bases short and J 2 bases short, with 13 bases between. The CDR3 contains 15 residues. The DNA for the CDR3 is TGTGCCAGCAGCCGCGCCGGTGGCAACACCGGGGAGCTGTTTTTT. Encoded protein: CASSRAGGNTGELFF.

The chain couples TRBV4-1 to TRBJ2-7; 10 bases map to TRBD1. The V gene's germline CDR1 is MGHRA and CDR2 YSYEKL. CDR3 length: 18 residues. V shed 0 bases and J 1 base; nucleotides not matched to a gene: 9. The DNA for the CDR3 is TGCGCCAGCAGCCAAGATCCTAGGGGGACAGGGGCTTCCTACGAGCAGTACTTC. Translated: CASSQDPRGTGASYEQYF.

This chain links TRBV27 with TRBJ2-2; the D gene is possibly TRBD1 (6 bases). With 10 bases removed from V and 4 bases from J, the gap between germline ends came to 16 bases. Per germline, CDR1 MNHEY and CDR2 SMNVEV (reference sequence). This CDR3 region has 14 residues. As DNA, the CDR3 is TGTGCCACCGGCCGGGACACAACCACCGGGGAGCTGTTTTTT. Encoded protein: CATGRDTTTGELFF.

V and J are TRBV5-1 and TRBJ2-2; 8 bases fit TRBD2. Germline V gene data show CDR1 as SGHRS and CDR2 as YFSETQ. The CDR3 is made up of 15 amino acids. Losses at the gene ends were 3 bases for V and 6 bases for J; bases not matched to a gene: 7. CDR3 loop: CASSSPGGIAGELFF. The CDR3 DNA reads TGCGCCAGCAGCTCACCGGGAGGGATAGCCGGGGAGCTGTTTTTT.

The rearrangement joins TRBV20-1 to TRBJ1-3, with 7 bases lining up with TRBD1. This CDR3 comprises 11 residues. CDR1 is DFQATT, CDR2 SNEGSKA, per germline (reference sequence). J was trimmed by 14 bases and V by 3 bases; bases with no gene match: 7. The CDR3 DNA reads as TGCAGTGCTAGCCCCGGGACAGACTTATATTTT. Its protein is CSASPGTDLYF.

This CDR3 is CASSLRGDNEQFF. DNA of the CDR3: TGTGCCAGCAGCTTACGGGGGGACAATGAGCAGTTCTTC. V gene TRBV5-4 combines with J gene TRBJ2-1; 7 nucleotides line up with TRBD2. The V and J ends lost 2 bases and 5 bases, in that order; junction bases with no gene match: 1. CDR1 is SGHNT, CDR2 YYREEE, per germline (reference sequence). The CDR3 length is 13 residues.

The chain uses TRBV4-1 and TRBJ2-5; D possibly matches TRBD1 or TRBD2 (6 bases each). This CDR3 spans 15 amino acids. Germline CDR1 MGHRA, CDR2 YSYEKL. The germline V and J ends were trimmed by 6 bases and 4 bases, with 18 bases remaining between them. The CDR3 reads CASRPTGAPRETQYF. The DNA for the CDR3 is TGCGCCAGCAGGCCTACGGGGGCCCCTAGAGAGACCCAGTACTTC.

The CDR3, as DNA: TGCGCCAGCAGCGCCTTATACGAGCAGTACTTC. It is translated as CASSALYEQYF. The chain couples TRBV5-1 to TRBJ2-7; D gene unclear. The CDR3 sequence is 11 residues long. The ends were cut back, 4 bases at V and 4 bases at J, with 6 bases in the middle. Germline CDR1 SGHRS, CDR2 YFSETQ.

The V call is TRBV6-1, the J call TRBJ1-2; maybe TRBD1 (5 bases). The CDR3 has 13 residues. CDR1 is MNHNS, CDR2 SASEGT, per germline. V lost 5 bases, J lost 8 bases, and 15 bases lay in between. The DNA for the CDR3 is TGTGCCAGCAGTCGAAGGGGAGGAGGGGGCTACACCTTC. This encodes CASSRRGGGGYTF.

The chain has TRBV19 and TRBJ2-3; D gene unclear. The CDR3 sequence is 15 residues long. Germline assignment: CDR1 LNHDA and CDR2 SQIVND (reference sequence). The ends were cut back, 4 bases at V and 0 bases at J, with 11 bases in the middle. Here the CDR3 reads CASSNQRASTDTQYF. The CDR3 nucleotides are TGTGCCAGTAGTAACCAGCGTGCTAGCACAGATACGCAGTATTTT.

V and J are TRBV5-6 and TRBJ1-5; D gene uncertain. Germline CDR1 reads SGHDT; CDR2 reads YYEEEE. Trimming pared 0 bases from V and 6 bases from J, leaving 4 bases between. CDR3 length equals 12 residues. The chain's CDR3 is CASSLVGQPQHF. Written as DNA, the CDR3 is TGTGCCAGCAGCTTGGTAGGTCAGCCCCAGCATTTT.

The chain links TRBV18 to TRBJ2-7; 10 bases fit TRBD2. Germline CDR1 reads KGHSH; CDR2 reads LQKENI. The CDR3 length is 13 residues. Trimming removed 2 bases from V and 5 bases from J; junction bases left unmatched: 0. CDR3 residues: CASSPTSGDEQYF. Written as DNA, the CDR3 is TGTGCCAGCTCACCAACTAGCGGGGACGAGCAGTACTTC.

J is TRBJ2-7 and V is TRBV7-2; tentatively, D is TRBD2 (6 bases). The CDR3 is made up of 15 amino acids. In germline, CDR1 is SGHTA, CDR2 FQGNSA. V was cut by 1 base and J by 3 bases, with 13 bases left in between. CDR3 residues: CASSLVGTQSYEQYF. The CDR3 DNA sequence: TGTGCCAGCAGCTTAGTAGGGACTCAAAGCTACGAGCAGTACTTC.

The rearrangement uses TRBV7-3 and TRBJ2-3; D is unclear. V was cut by 0 bases and J by 6 bases, with 13 bases left in between. The CDR3 runs to 15 residues. Looked up from germline, CDR1 is SGHTA and CDR2 is FQGTGA. CDR3 protein: CASSLTSQSWDTQYF. The CDR3 bases are TGTGCCAGCAGCTTAACATCCCAGAGCTGGGATACGCAGTATTTT. The full variable domain, rest sourced from reference TRBV7-3 and TRBJ2-3, is GAGVSQTPSNKVTEKGKYVELRCDPISGHTALYWYRQSLGQGPEFLIYFQGTGAADDSGLPNDRFFAVRPEGSVSTLKIQRTERGDSAVYLCASSLTSQSWDTQYFGPGTRLTVL.

The rearrangement joins TRBV5-6 to TRBJ2-4; TRBD1 matches 7 bases. The CDR3 sequence is 17 residues long. V dropped 2 bases and J dropped 1; count of bases not matched to a gene: 9. Germline-derived CDR1 and CDR2 are SGHDT and YYEEEE. CDR3 region: CASSFWTGGGAKNIQYF. CDR3 DNA: TGTGCCAGCAGCTTCTGGACAGGCGGTGGGGCCAAAAACATTCAGTACTTC.

The rearrangement joins TRBV5-4 to TRBJ2-5, with D possibly matching TRBD1 (5 bases). The CDR3 contains 12 residues. CDR1 SGHNT and CDR2 YYREEE come from the germline V gene (reference sequence). V lost 7 bases and J lost 5, with 12 bases in between. The CDR3 nucleotides are TGTGCCAGCGGGGAAGGGGCCGAGACCCAGTACTTC. This encodes CASGEGAETQYF.

The rearrangement joins TRBV19 to TRBJ2-6; D call uncertain. The V and J ends lost 3 bases and 0 bases respectively, with 9 bases between them. This CDR3 has 16 residues. The germline V gene encodes CDR1 LNHDA and CDR2 SQIVND (reference sequence). CDR3 nucleotide sequence: TGTGCCAGTAGTATTTTGCAGTCCTCTGGGGCCAACGTCCTGACTTTC. Encoded protein: CASSILQSSGANVLTF.

This clone was seen only a few times. This sequence joins TRBV19 and TRBJ2-3, with D perhaps given as TRBD1 or TRBD2 (5 bases each). The germline V gene encodes CDR1 LNHDA and CDR2 SQIVND (reference sequence). Deletions cut 8 bases from V and 0 bases from J, with 18 bases between. This CDR3 has 16 amino acids. The DNA of the CDR3 is TGTGCCAGTTCGGGTACCGGGACCTCTAGCACAGATACGCAGTATTTT. Protein: CASSGTGTSSTDTQYF.

The chain joins TRBV27 to TRBJ2-3; D may correspond to TRBD1 or TRBD2 (5 bases each). Trimming took 5 bases from V and 7 from J, leaving 13 bases between them. Germline assignment: CDR1 MNHEY and CDR2 SMNVEV (reference sequence). This CDR3 is 13 amino acids long. Here the CDR3 DNA reads TGTGCCAGCAGTCCTGGGACCCTTCATACGCAGTATTTT. This translates into CASSPGTLHTQYF.

The chain recombines TRBV5-1 with TRBJ2-7; 10 bases align to TRBD1. The trim removed 0 bases at V and 7 bases at J, leaving 7 bases unmatched. This CDR3 has 15 residues. Per germline, CDR1 SGHRS and CDR2 YFSETQ. This CDR3 is CASSLEGTGVGEQYF. CDR3 bases: TGCGCCAGCAGCTTGGAAGGGACAGGGGTAGGTGAGCAGTACTTC.